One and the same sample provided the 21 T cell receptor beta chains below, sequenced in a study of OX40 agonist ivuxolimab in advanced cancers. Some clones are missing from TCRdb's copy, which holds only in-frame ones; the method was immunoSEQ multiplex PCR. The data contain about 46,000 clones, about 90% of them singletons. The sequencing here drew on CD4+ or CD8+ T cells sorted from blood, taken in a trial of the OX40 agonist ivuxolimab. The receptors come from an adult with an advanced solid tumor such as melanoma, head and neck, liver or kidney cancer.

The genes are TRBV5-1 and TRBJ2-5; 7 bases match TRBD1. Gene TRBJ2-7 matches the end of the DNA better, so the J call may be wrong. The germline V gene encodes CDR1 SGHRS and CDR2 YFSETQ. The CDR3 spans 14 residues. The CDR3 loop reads CASRRQGTVYEQYF. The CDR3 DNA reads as TGCGCCAGCAGACGACAGGGTACAGTCTACGAGCAGTACTTC.

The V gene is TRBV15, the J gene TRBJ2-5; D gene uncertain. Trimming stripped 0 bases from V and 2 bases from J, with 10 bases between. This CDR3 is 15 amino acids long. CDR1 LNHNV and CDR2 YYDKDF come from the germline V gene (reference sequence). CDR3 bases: TGTGCCACCAGCAGAGATCACCCCCAACAAGAGACCCAGTACTTC. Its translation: CATSRDHPQQETQYF.

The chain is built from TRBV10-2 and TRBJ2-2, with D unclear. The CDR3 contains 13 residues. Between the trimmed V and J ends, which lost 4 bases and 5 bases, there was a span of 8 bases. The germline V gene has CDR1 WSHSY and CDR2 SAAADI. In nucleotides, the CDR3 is TGCGCCAGCAGTGTGCAGGCAACCGGGGAGCTGTTTTTT. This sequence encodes CASSVQATGELFF.

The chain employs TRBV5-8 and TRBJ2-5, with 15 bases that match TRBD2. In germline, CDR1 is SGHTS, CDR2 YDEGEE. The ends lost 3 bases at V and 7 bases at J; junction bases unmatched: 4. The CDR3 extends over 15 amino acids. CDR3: CASSSTGLAGGTQYF. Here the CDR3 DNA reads TGTGCCAGCAGCTCAACGGGACTAGCGGGAGGGACCCAGTACTTC.

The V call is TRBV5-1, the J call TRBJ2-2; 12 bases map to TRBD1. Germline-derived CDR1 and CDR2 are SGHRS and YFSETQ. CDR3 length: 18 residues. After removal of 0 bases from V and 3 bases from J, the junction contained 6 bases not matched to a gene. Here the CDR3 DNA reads TGCGCCAGCAGCTTGGTAGGGACAGGGGGCGGCCACACCGGGGAGCTGTTTTTT. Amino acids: CASSLVGTGGGHTGELFF.

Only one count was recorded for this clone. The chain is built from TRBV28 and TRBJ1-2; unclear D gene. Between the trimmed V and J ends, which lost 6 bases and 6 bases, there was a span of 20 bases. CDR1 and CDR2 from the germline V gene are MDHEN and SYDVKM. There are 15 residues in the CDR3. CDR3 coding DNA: TGTGCCAGCAGCATCCGATACGTGGAGGGAAATGGCTACACCTTC. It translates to CASSIRYVEGNGYTF.

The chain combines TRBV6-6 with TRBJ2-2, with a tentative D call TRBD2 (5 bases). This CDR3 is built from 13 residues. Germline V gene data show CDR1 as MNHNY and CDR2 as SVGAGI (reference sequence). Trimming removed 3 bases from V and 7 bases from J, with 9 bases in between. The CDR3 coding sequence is TGTGCCAGCAGTTATAGACGGGACGGGGAGCTGTTTTTT. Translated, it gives CASSYRRDGELFF.

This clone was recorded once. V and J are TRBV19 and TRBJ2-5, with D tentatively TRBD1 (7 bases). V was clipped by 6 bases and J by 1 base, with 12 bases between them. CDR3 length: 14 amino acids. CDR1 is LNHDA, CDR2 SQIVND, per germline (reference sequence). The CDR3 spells CASRGGQTQETQYF. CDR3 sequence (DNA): TGTGCCAGTAGGGGGGGACAGACCCAAGAGACCCAGTACTTC.

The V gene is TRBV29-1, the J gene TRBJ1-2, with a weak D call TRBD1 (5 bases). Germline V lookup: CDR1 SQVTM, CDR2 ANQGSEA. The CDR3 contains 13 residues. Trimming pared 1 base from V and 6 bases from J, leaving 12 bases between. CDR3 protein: CSVEVEAGHGYTF. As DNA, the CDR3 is TGCAGCGTTGAAGTGGAGGCAGGGCATGGCTACACCTTC.

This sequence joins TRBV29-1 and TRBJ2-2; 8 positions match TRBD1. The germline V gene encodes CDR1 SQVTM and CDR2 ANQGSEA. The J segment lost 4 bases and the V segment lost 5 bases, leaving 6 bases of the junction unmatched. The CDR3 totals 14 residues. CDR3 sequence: CSVSGGGGTGELFF. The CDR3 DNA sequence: TGCAGCGTTTCAGGGGGCGGTGGCACCGGGGAGCTGTTTTTT.

The CDR3 nucleotides read TGTGCCAGCAGCTTCAGCGATGAGCAGTTCTTC. This sequence encodes CASSFSDEQFF. The rearrangement uses TRBV7-6 and TRBJ2-1, with D hard to call. This CDR3 has 11 amino acids. Germline CDR1 SGHVS, CDR2 FNYEAQ. V was shortened by 3 bases and J by 8 bases, with 5 bases between the two germline ends. Full variable domain (missing parts from reference TRBV7-6 and TRBJ2-1): GAGVSQSPRYKVTKRGQDVALRCDPISGHVSLYWYRQALGQGPEFLTYFNYEAQQDKSGLPNDRFSAERPEGSISTLTIQRTEQRDSAMYRCASSFSDEQFFGPGTRLTVL.

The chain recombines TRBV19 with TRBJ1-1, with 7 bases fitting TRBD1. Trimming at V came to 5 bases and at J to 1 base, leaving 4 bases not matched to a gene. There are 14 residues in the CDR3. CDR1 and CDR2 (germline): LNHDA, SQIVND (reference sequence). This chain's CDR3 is CASSLGTANTEAFF. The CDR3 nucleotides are TGTGCCAGTAGTCTAGGGACAGCGAACACTGAAGCTTTCTTT.

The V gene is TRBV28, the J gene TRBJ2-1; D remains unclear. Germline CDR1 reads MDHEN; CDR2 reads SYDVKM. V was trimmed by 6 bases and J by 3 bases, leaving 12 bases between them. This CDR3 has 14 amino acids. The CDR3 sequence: CASSPLGLYNEQFF. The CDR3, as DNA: TGTGCCAGCAGCCCTTTGGGTCTCTACAATGAGCAGTTCTTC.

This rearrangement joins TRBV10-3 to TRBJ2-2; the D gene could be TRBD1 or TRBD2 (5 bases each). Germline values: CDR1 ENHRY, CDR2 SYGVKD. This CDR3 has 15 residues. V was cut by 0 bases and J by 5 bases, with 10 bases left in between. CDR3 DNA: TGTGCCATCAGTGAGTCTATGGGGGAAACCGGGGAGCTGTTTTTT. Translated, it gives CAISESMGETGELFF.

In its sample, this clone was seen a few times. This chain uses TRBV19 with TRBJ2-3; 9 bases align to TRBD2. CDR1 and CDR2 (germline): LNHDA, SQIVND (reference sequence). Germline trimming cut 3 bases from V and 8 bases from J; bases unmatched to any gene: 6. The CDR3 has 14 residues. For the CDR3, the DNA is TGTGCCAGTAGTATTAACTGGCGGGAGGGTACGCAGTATTTT. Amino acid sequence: CASSINWREGTQYF.

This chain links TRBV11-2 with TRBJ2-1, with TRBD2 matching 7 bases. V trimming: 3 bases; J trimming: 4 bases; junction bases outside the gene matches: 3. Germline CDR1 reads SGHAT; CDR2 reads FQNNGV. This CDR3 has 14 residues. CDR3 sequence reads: CASSFGLGYNEQFF. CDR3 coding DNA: TGTGCCAGCAGCTTCGGACTAGGGTACAATGAGCAGTTCTTC.

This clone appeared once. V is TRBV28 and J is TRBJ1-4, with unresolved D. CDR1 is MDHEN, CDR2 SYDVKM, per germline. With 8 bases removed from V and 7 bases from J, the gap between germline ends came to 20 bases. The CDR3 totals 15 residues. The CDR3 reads CASLPEGAGFEKLFF. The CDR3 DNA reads TGTGCCAGCCTGCCGGAGGGCGCGGGGTTTGAAAAACTGTTTTTT.

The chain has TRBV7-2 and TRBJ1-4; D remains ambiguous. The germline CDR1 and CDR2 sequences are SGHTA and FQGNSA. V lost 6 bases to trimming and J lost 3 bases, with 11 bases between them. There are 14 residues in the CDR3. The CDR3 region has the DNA TGTGCCAGCAGGGTACAGAACTCTAATGAAAAACTGTTTTTT. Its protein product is CASRVQNSNEKLFF.

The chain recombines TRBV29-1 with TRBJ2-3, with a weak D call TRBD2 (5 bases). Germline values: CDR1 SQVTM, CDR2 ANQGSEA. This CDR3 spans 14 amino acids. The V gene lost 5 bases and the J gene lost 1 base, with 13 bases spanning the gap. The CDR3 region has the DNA TGCAGCGTTAAAGGTAGCGCCGGCACAGATACGCAGTATTTT. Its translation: CSVKGSAGTDTQYF.

The CDR3, as DNA: TGTGCCAGCAGCTTACGGGCGGCACCGGGGGACGGGGAGCTGTTTTTT. It specifies CASSLRAAPGDGELFF. The V and J genes are TRBV7-2 and TRBJ2-2; D perhaps matches TRBD2 (6 bases). V was trimmed by 2 bases and J by 7 bases, leaving 17 bases between them. CDR1 is SGHTA and CDR2 is FQGNSA in the germline V gene. This CDR3 is built from 16 residues.

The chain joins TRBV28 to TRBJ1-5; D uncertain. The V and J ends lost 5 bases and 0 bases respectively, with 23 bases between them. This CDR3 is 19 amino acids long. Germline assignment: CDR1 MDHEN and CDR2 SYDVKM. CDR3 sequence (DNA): TGTGCCAGCAGTCTCCCTTTTGCGATAACTTATTTTAGCAATCAGCCCCAGCATTTT. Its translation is CASSLPFAITYFSNQPQHF.